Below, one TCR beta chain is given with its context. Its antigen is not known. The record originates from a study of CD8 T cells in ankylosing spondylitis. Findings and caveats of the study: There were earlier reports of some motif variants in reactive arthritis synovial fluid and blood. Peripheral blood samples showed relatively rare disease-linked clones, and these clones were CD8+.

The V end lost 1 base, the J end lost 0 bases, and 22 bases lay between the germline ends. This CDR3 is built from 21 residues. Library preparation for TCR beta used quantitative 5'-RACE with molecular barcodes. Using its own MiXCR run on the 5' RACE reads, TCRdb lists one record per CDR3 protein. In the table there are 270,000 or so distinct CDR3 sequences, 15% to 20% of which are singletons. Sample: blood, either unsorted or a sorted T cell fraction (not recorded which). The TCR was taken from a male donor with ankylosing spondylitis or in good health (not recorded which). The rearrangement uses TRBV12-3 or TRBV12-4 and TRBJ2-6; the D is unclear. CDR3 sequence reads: CASSLGYRATLQTSGANVLTF. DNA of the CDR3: TGTGCCAGCAGTTTAGGTTACCGGGCCACTCTTCAGACCTCTGGGGCCAACGTCCTGACTTTC.